This T cell receptor (beta chain) is from a study of control samples from healthy donors and cancer patients. Produced via immunoSEQ multiplex PCR; TCRdb's table is partial and in-frame only. The table includes about 120,000 clones, around 90% detected once. The CDR3 runs to 16 residues. Unmatched junction bases numbered 8, after V lost 2 bases and J lost 5 bases. Germline V lookup: CDR1 MDHEN, CDR2 SYDVKM. This clonotype was sampled from a man aged 35 to 55 in good health. V usage is TRBV28 and J usage is TRBJ2-5; 10 bases line up with TRBD2. The sequenced sample consisted of blood. In DNA, the CDR3 is TGTGCCAGCAGTTTAACGACTAGCGGGCTTGGGGAGACCCAGTACTTC. The encoded protein is CASSLTTSGLGETQYF. The full variable domain, completed using reference TRBV28 and TRBJ2-5, is DVKVTQSSRYLVKRTGEKVFLECVQDMDHENMFWYRQDPGLGLRLIYFSYDVKMKEKGDIPEGYSVSREKKERFSLILESASTNQTSMYLCASSLTTSGLGETQYFGPGTRLLVL.